The 10 T cell receptor beta chains listed next were all sequenced from one sample in a study of shared clonotypes between healthy human individuals. Repertoires were generated with immunoSEQ multiplex PCR, while TCRdb's copy carries only in-frame clones and drops some. The top ten hold 0.06% of the sample, which has roughly 500,000 clones, almost 97% seen once. Sequenced: naive CD4+ T cells sorted from blood. Noted subset: CD45RA+ positively selected. The origin of the receptors is a woman aged 30 to 39 in good health.

This clone appeared a few times. This chain uses TRBV5-4 with TRBJ2-2; 11 nucleotides line up with TRBD1. Unmatched junction bases numbered 11, after V lost 6 bases and J lost 7 bases. The length of the CDR3 is 16 residues. Per the germline V gene, CDR1 is SGHNT and CDR2 is YYREEE (reference sequence). The chain's CDR3 is CASTPRGQGAVGELFF. For the CDR3, the DNA is TGTGCCAGCACCCCGCGAGGACAGGGGGCCGTCGGGGAGCTGTTTTTT.

The chain joins TRBV19 to TRBJ1-1, with a weak D call TRBD1 (6 bases). V shed 5 bases and J shed 4 bases, with 11 bases lying between them. CDR3 size: 13 residues. Germline V CDR1 and CDR2: LNHDA, SQIVND (reference sequence). CDR3: CASSADRGTEAFF. The DNA for the CDR3 is TGTGCCAGTAGTGCGGACAGAGGCACTGAAGCTTTCTTT. Full variable domain (rest looked up from reference TRBV19 and TRBJ1-1): DGGITQSPKYLFRKEGQNVTLSCEQNLNHDAMYWYRQDPGQGLRLIYYSQIVNDFQKGDIAEGYSVSREKKESFPLTVTSAQKNPTAFYLCASSADRGTEAFFGQGTRLTVV.

This rearrangement joins TRBV6-5 to TRBJ1-1; no firm D call. Germline values: CDR1 MNHEY, CDR2 SVGAGI. Trimming took off 5 bases at V and 3 bases at J, with 16 bases between the two ends. The CDR3 contains 15 residues. The CDR3 spells CASSASGRLHTEAFF. Here the CDR3 DNA reads TGTGCCAGCAGTGCTAGCGGACGCTTGCACACTGAAGCTTTCTTT.

The chain combines TRBV6-1 with TRBJ2-1; 11 nucleotides agree with TRBD2. The CDR3 is made up of 15 amino acids. After removal of 4 bases from V and 4 bases from J, the junction contained 3 bases not matched to a gene. Germline V lookup: CDR1 MNHNS, CDR2 SASEGT. The CDR3 region is CASSAGLADYNEQFF. The CDR3 bases are TGTGCCAGCAGTGCGGGACTAGCGGATTACAATGAGCAGTTCTTC.

CDR3 nucleotides: TGCGCCAGCAGCCAAGATCGGGGCAGACCTAATGAAAAACTGTTTTTT. The encoded protein is CASSQDRGRPNEKLFF. This chain joins TRBV4-1 and TRBJ1-4; perhaps TRBD1 as D (5 bases). CDR1 and CDR2 (germline): MGHRA, YSYEKL. V shed 0 bases and J shed 3 bases, with 11 bases lying between them. The CDR3 has 16 amino acids.

The gene calls are TRBV28 and TRBJ2-5; D unclear. The J call is in doubt because the DNA end fits TRBJ2-7 better. The CDR3 runs to 15 residues. The germline V gene has CDR1 MDHEN and CDR2 SYDVKM. The DNA of the CDR3 is TGTGCCAGCAGTGCCCCTGGACGGGCGACCTACGAGCAGTACTTC. Its protein is CASSAPGRATYEQYF.

The chain recombines TRBV19 with TRBJ1-5, with a tentative D call TRBD1 (5 bases). The CDR3 spans 13 residues. Germline lookup yields CDR1 LNHDA and CDR2 SQIVND (reference sequence). Trimming removed 11 bases from V and 6 bases from J, with 17 bases in between. CDR3: CAGSSQGGQPQHF. In nucleotides, the CDR3 is TGTGCCGGAAGTAGTCAGGGTGGTCAGCCCCAGCATTTT.

This rearrangement joins TRBV14 to TRBJ1-2, with 9 bases lining up with TRBD1. This CDR3 is built from 15 residues. From germline, CDR1 is SGHDN and CDR2 FVKESK. After removal of 5 bases from V and 5 bases from J, the junction contained 9 bases not matched to a gene. In DNA form, the CDR3 reads TGTGCCAGCAGCTCTCACGCCGGGACAGGGTATGGCTACACCTTC. Translated: CASSSHAGTGYGYTF.

The rearrangement uses TRBV5-1 and TRBJ1-2; no clear D. From germline, CDR1 is SGHRS and CDR2 YFSETQ. The V gene lost 3 bases and the J gene lost 1 base, with 13 bases spanning the gap. The CDR3 is 15 residues long. In DNA form, the CDR3 reads TGCGCCAGCAGCTATTCATTGGGCATTAACTATGGCTACACCTTC. Protein sequence: CASSYSLGINYGYTF.

This CDR3 is CASSPRHVSGGRVYEQYF. CDR3 DNA sequence: TGTGCCAGCTCACCACGTCATGTCTCTGGGGGACGGGTTTACGAGCAGTACTTC. V gene TRBV18 combines with J gene TRBJ2-7; D may correspond to TRBD1 or TRBD2 (5 bases each). Germline CDR1 is KGHSH and CDR2 is LQKENI. This CDR3 region has 18 residues. V gave up 1 base and J gave up 4 bases, with 23 bases separating them. Looking up the rest from reference TRBV18 and TRBJ2-7 gives the full variable domain: NAGVMQNPRHLVRRRGQEARLRCSPMKGHSHVYWYRQLPEEGLKFMVYLQKENIIDESGMPKERFSAEFPKEGPSILRIQQVVRGDSAAYFCASSPRHVSGGRVYEQYFGPGTRLTVT.